The sequence of this TCR beta chain was determined in a study of T cell repertoires in cytomegalovirus infection. Study outcomes and limitations: Totalled public TCR beta family frequency picked out people who carried CMV plus the relevant HLA.

V was shortened by 8 bases and J by 3 bases, with 25 bases between the two germline ends. The CDR3 has 17 amino acids. Germline assignment: CDR1 MNHEY and CDR2 SVGAGI. Regarding this clonotype: Its matching antigen is unknown.

TCRdb re-analysed the reads in MiXCR, keeping a single row per CDR3 protein. There are approximately 1,000,000 distinct CDR3 sequences in the sample; 31% occur only once, and 10% to 15% lies in the top ten. The origin of this receptor is a human donor in good health (CMV status not recorded). Some clones in this sample may be carry-over from other donors' samples. The chain recombines TRBV6-5 with TRBJ1-1, with D unclear. The sequencing here drew on cultured CD8+ T cells from PBMCs, taken from culture after CMV antigen stimulation. The CDR3 protein is CASSLVASSYLDTEAFF. The CDR3 DNA reads as TGTGCCAGCTCCCTAGTGGCGTCGAGCTATTTGGACACTGAAGCTTTCTTT.